This paragraph reports one T cell receptor beta chain. No antigen is known for it. These data come from a study of OX40 agonist ivuxolimab in advanced cancers. Looking at the study overall: Dose-escalation patients suffered from hepatocellular carcinoma, melanoma, renal cell or head and neck cancer.

CDR1 and CDR2 (germline): MNHEY, SVGAGI. The germline V and J ends were trimmed by 7 bases and 6 bases, with 12 bases remaining between them. CDR3 size: 13 residues. Sequencing was performed with immunoSEQ multiplex PCR; in TCRdb, only in-frame clones are kept and a portion is missing. The data contain tens of thousands of clones, around 88% of them singletons. Overall study results and limits: At 0.1 to 3.0 mg/kg, clonal expansion of CD4+ and CD8+ blood T cells had occurred by week 6. Low normalized T-cell clonal expansion was additionally recorded for some nonresponders. Among the least clonally expanded were partial responders at 0.1-3.0 mg/kg.

The chain has TRBV6-5 and TRBJ2-2, with D unclear. The sample in question was CD4+ or CD8+ T cells sorted from blood, obtained in a trial of the OX40 agonist ivuxolimab. The receptor was isolated from an adult with an advanced solid tumor such as melanoma, head and neck, liver or kidney cancer. The CDR3 DNA sequence: TGTGCCAGCATTCGGTCCCCCCCCGGGGAGCTGTTTTTT. It encodes CASIRSPPGELFF.